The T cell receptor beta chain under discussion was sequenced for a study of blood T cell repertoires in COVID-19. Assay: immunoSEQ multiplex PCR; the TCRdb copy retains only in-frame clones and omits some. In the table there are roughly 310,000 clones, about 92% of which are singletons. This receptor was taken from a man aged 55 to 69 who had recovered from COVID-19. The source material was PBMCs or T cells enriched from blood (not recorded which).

This chain's CDR3 is CSVRPSTGELFF. The CDR3, as DNA: TGCAGCGTACGCCCTAGCACCGGGGAGCTGTTTTTT. The V gene is TRBV29-1, the J gene TRBJ2-2, with D unresolved. The V gene lost 6 bases and the J gene lost 4 bases, with 9 bases spanning the gap. Germline CDR1 reads SQVTM; CDR2 reads ANQGSEA. The length of the CDR3 is 12 residues.